The TCR beta chain described here comes from a study of vaccination effects on CD4 cells after COVID-19. Germline V gene lookup returns CDR1 DFQATT and CDR2 SNEGSKA (reference sequence). The CDR3 has 14 amino acids. V was clipped by 3 bases and J by 3 bases, with 11 bases between them. Assay: immunoSEQ multiplex PCR; the TCRdb copy retains only in-frame clones and omits some. The sample has more than 30,000 clones, less than 70% seen once. With the ViraFEST assay, the study expanded antigen-specific CD4+ T cells using viral peptide pools, then sequenced them. Upon completion of more than 9 days in culture, CD4+ T cells were isolated. People in the vaccine group had not been infected with SARS-CoV-2 before, and their nucleocapsid antibodies were negative. Study-wide results and caveats: Clones that were induced by infection or by vaccine showed marked contraction late after vaccination. Sampling in the study covered few convalescent patients and included no early post-infection timepoints.

As regards this clone: Antigen: not known.

The specimen was CD4+ T cells from PBMCs cultured with HCoV-OC43 spike peptides, collected before COVID-19 vaccination. Subset here: HCoV-OC43 spike overlapping peptide pool stimulation. The rearrangement links TRBV20-1 to TRBJ1-4; D call uncertain. The receptor's source is a human donor who received a COVID-19 vaccine. The CDR3 loop is CSASRSGANEKLFF. CDR3 DNA: TGCAGTGCTAGTCGTTCCGGGGCTAATGAAAAACTGTTTTTT.